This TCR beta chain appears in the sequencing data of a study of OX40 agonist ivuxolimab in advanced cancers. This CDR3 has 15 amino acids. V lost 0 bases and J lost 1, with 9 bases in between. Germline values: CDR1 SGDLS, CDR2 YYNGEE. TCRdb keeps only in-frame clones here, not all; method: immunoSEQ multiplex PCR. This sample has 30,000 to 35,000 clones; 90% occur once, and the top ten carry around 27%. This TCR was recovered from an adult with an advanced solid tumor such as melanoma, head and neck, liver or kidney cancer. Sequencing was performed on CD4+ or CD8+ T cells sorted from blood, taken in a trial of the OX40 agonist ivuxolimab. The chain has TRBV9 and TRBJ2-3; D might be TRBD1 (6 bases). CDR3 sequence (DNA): TGTGCCAGCAGCGTAGGAGGGGGTGGCACAGATACGCAGTATTTT. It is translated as CASSVGGGGTDTQYF.